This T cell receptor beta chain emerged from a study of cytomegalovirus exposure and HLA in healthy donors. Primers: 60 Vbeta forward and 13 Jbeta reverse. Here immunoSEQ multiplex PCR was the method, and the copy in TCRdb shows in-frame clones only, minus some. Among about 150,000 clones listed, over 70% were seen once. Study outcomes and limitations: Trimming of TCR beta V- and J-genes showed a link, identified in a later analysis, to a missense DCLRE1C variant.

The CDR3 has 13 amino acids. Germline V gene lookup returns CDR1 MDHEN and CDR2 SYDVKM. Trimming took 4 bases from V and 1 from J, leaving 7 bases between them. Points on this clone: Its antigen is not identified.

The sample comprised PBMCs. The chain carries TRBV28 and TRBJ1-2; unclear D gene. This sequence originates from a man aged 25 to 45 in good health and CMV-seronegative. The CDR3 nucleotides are TGTGCCAGCAGTTCGGAGAGTAACTATGGCTACACCTTC. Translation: CASSSESNYGYTF.